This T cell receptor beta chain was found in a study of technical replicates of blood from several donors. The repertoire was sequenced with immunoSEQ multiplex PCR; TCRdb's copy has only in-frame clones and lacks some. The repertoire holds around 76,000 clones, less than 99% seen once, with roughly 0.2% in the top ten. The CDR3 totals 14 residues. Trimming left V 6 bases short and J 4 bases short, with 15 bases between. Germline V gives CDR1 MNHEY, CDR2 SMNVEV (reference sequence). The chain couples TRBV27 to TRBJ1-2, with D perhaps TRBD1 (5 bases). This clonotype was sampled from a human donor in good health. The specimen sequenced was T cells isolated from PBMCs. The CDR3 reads CASRGTSPVYGYTF. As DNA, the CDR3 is TGTGCCAGCAGGGGGACTTCCCCTGTCTATGGCTACACCTTC.